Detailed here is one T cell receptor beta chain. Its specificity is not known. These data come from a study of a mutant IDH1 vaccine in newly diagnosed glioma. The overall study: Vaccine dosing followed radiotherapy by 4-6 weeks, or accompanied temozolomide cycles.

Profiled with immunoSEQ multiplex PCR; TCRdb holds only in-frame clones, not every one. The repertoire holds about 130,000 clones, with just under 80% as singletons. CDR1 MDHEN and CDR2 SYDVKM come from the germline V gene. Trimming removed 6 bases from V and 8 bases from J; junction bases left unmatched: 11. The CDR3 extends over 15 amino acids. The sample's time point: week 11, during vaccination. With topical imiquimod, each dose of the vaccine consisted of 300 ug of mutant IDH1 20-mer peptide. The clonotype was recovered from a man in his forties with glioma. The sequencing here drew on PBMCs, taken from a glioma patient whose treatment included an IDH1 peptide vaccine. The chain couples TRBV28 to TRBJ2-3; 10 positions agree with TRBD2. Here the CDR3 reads CASSRSLAGEGTQYF. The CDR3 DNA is TGTGCCAGCAGCCGAAGTCTAGCGGGAGAGGGTACGCAGTATTTT.